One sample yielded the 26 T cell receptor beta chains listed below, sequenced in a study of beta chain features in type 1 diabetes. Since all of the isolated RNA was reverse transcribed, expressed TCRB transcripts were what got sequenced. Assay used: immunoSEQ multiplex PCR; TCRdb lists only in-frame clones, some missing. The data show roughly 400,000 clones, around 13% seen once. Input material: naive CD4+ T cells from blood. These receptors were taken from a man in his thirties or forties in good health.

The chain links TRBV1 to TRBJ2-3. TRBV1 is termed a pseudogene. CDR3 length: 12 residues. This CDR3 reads CTPRDVTDTQYF. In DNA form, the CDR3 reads TGCACCCCCCGGGACGTCACAGATACGCAGTATTTT.

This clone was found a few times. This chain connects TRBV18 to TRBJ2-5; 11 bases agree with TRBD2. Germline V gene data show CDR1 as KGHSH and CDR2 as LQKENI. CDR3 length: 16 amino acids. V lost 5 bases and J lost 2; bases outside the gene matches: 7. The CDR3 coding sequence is TGTGCCAGCTCAGCCGGGACTAGCGGCCAACAAGAGACCCAGTACTTC. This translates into CASSAGTSGQQETQYF.

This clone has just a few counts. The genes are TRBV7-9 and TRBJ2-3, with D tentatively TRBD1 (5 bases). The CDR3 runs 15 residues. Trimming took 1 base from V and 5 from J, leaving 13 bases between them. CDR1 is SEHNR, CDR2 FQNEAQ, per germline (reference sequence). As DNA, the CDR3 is TGTGCCAGCAGCTTAGTATCAGGGTGGCGAGATACGCAGTATTTT. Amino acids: CASSLVSGWRDTQYF. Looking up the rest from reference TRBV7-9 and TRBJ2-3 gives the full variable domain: DTGVSQNPRHKITKRGQNVTFRCDPISEHNRLYWYRQTLGQGPEFLTYFQNEAQLEKSRLLSDRFSAERPKGSFSTLEIQRTEQGDSAMYLCASSLVSGWRDTQYFGPGTRLTVL.

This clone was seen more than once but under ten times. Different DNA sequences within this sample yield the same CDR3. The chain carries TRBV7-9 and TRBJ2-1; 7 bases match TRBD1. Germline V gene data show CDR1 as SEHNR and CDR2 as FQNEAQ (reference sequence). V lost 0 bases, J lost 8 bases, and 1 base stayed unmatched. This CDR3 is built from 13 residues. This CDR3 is CASSLAGGDEQFF. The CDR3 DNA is TGTGCCAGCAGCTTAGCAGGGGGCGATGAGCAGTTCTTC.

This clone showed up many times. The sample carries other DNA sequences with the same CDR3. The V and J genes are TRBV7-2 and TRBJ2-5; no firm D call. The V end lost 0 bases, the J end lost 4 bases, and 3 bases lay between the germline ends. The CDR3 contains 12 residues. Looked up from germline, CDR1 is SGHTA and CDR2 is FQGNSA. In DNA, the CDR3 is TGTGCCAGCAGCTTAGCGGGAGAGACCCAGTACTTC. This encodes CASSLAGETQYF.

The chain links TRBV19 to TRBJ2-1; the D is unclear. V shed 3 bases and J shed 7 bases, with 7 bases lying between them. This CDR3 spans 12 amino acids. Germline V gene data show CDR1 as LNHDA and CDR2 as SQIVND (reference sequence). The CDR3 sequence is CASSIHRNEQFF. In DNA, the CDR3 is TGTGCCAGTAGTATCCATCGTAATGAGCAGTTCTTC. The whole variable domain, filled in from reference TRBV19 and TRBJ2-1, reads DGGITQSPKYLFRKEGQNVTLSCEQNLNHDAMYWYRQDPGQGLRLIYYSQIVNDFQKGDIAEGYSVSREKKESFPLTVTSAQKNPTAFYLCASSIHRNEQFFGPGTRLTVL.

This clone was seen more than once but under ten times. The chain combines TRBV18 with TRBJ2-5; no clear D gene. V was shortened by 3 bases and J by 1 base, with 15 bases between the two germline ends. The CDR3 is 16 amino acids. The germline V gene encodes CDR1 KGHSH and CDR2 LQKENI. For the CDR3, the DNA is TGTGCCAGCTCACCGGCAATCGCAGGCGCCCAAGAGACCCAGTACTTC. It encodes CASSPAIAGAQETQYF.

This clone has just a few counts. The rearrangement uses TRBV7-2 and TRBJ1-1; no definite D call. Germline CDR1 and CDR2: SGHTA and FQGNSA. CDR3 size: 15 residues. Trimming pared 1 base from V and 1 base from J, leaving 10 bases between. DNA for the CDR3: TGTGCCAGCAGCTTAGAGGTAGGCGGGAACACTGAAGCTTTCTTT. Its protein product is CASSLEVGGNTEAFF.

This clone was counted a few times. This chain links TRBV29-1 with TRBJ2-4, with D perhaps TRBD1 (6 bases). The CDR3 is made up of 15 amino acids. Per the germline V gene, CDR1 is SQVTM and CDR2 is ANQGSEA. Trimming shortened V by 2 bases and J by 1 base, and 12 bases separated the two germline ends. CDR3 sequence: CSVEQGSIAKNIQYF. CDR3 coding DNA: TGCAGCGTTGAACAGGGGTCGATCGCCAAAAACATTCAGTACTTC.

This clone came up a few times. CDR3 residues: CASSNLPLSGSRRRSGEQYV. The CDR3 nucleotides read TGTGCCAGCAGCAACCTCCCCCTTAGCGGGAGTCGACGTCGATCGGGGGAGCAGTACGTC. The chain carries TRBV21-1 and TRBJ2-7; the DNA was not compared with TRBD2, the D call given in the table. TRBV21-1 is a pseudogene. The CDR3 runs 20 residues.

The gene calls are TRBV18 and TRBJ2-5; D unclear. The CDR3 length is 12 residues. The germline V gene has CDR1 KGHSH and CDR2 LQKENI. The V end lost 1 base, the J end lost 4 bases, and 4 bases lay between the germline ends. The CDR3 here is CASSPQRETQYF. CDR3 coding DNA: TGTGCCAGCTCACCACAAAGAGAGACCCAGTACTTC. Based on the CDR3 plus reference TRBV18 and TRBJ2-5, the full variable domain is NAGVMQNPRHLVRRRGQEARLRCSPMKGHSHVYWYRQLPEEGLKFMVYLQKENIIDESGMPKERFSAEFPKEGPSILRIQQVVRGDSAAYFCASSPQRETQYFGPGTRLLVL.

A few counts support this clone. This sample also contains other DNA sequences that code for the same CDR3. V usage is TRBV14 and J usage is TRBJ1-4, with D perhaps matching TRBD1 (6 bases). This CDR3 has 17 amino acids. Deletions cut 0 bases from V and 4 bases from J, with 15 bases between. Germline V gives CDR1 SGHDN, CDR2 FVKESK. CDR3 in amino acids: CASSQDLPRGFNEKLFF. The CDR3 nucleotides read TGTGCCAGCAGCCAAGACTTACCGAGGGGGTTTAATGAAAAACTGTTTTTT. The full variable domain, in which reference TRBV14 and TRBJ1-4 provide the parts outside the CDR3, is EAGVTQFPSHSVIEKGQTVTLRCDPISGHDNLYWYRRVMGKEIKFLLHFVKESKQDESGMPNNRFLAERTGGTYSTLKVQPAELEDSGVYFCASSQDLPRGFNEKLFFGSGTQLSVL.

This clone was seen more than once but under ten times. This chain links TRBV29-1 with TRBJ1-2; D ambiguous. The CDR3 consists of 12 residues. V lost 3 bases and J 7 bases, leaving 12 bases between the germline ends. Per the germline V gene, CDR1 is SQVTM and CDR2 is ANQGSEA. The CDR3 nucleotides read TGCAGCGTTGAGCAGGACCGTGGTGGCTACACCTTC. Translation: CSVEQDRGGYTF. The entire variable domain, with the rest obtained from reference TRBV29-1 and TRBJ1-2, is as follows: SAVISQKPSRDICQRGTSLTIQCQVDSQVTMMFWYRQQPGQSLTLIATANQGSEATYESGFVIDKFPISRPNLTFSTLTVSNMSPEDSSIYLCSVEQDRGGYTFGSGTRLTVV.

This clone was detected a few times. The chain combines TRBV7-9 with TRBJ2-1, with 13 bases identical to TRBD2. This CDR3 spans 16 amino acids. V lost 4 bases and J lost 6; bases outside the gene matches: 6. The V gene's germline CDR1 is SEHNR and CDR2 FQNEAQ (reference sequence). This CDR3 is CASSSRRTSGSNEQFF. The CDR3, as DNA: TGTGCCAGCAGCTCCAGACGGACTAGCGGGAGCAATGAGCAGTTCTTC.

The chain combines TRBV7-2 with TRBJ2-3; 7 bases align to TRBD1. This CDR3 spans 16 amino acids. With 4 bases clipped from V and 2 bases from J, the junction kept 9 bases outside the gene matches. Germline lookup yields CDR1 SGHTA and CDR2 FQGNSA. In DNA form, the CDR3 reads TGTGCCAGCAGCTGGACGACGGGACAGACCACAGATACGCAGTATTTT. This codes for CASSWTTGQTTDTQYF.

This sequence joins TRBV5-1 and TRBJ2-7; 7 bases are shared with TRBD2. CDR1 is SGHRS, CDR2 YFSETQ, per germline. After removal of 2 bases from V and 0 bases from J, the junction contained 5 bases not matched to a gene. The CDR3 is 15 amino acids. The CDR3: CASSLLSGDSYEQYF. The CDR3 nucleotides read TGCGCCAGCAGCTTACTGAGCGGGGACTCCTACGAGCAGTACTTC.

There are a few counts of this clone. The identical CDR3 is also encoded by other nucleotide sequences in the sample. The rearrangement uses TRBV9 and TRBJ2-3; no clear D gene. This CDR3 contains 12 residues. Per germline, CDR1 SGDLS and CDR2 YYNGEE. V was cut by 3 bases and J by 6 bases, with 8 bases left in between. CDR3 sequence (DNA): TGTGCCAGCAGCGCGACCGGGGATACGCAGTATTTT. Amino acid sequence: CASSATGDTQYF.

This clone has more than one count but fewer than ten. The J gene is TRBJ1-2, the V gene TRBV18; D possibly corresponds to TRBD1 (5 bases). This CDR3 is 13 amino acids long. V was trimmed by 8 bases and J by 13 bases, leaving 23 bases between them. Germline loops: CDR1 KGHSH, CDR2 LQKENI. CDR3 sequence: CASPSQQADVITF. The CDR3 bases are TGTGCCAGCCCCTCCCAACAGGCCGATGTCATCACCTTC. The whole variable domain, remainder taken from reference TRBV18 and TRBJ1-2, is NAGVMQNPRHLVRRRGQEARLRCSPMKGHSHVYWYRQLPEEGLKFMVYLQKENIIDESGMPKERFSAEFPKEGPSILRIQQVVRGDSAAYFCASPSQQADVITFGSGTRLTVV.

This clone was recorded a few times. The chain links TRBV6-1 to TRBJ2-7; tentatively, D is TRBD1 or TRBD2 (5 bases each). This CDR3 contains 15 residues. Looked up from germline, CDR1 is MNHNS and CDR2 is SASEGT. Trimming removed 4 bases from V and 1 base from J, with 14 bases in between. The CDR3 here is CASSALYEGSYEQYV. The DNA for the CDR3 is TGTGCCAGCAGTGCCCTCTACGAGGGGTCCTACGAGCAGTACGTC.

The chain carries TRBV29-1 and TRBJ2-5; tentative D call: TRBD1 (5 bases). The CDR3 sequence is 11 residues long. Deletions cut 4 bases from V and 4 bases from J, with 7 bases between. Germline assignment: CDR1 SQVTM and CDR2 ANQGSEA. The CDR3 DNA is TGCAGCGTTGGGCAGGGAGAGACCCAGTACTTC. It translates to CSVGQGETQYF.

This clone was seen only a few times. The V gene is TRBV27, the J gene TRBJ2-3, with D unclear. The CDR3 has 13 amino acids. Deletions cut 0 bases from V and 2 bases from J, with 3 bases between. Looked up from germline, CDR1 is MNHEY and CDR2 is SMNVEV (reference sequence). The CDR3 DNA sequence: TGTGCCAGCAGTTTATCGCACACAGATACGCAGTATTTT. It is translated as CASSLSHTDTQYF.

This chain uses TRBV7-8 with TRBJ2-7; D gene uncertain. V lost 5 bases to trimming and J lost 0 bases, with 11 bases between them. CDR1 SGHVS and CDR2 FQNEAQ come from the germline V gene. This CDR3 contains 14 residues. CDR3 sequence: CASSPRTASYEQYV. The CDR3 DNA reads TGTGCCAGCAGCCCAAGGACCGCCTCCTACGAGCAGTACGTC.

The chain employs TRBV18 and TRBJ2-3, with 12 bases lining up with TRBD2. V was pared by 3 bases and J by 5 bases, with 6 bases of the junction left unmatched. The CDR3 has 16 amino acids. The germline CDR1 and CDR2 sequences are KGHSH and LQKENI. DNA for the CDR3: TGTGCCAGCTCACCGAGACTAGCGGGAGAACTAGATACGCAGTATTTT. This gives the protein CASSPRLAGELDTQYF.

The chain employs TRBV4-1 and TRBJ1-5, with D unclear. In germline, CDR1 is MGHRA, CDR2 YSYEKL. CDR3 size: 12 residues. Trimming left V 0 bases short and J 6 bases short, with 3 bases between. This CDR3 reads CASSQDSQPQHF. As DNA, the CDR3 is TGCGCCAGCAGCCAAGATAGTCAGCCCCAGCATTTT.

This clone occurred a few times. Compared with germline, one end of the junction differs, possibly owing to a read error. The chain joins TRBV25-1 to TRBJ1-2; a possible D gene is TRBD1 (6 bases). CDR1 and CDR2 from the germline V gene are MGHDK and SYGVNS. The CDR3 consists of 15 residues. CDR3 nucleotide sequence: TGTGCCAGCAGTGTCTCGGGGGGCCCTAAATATGGCTACACCTTC. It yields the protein CASSVSGGPKYGYTF.

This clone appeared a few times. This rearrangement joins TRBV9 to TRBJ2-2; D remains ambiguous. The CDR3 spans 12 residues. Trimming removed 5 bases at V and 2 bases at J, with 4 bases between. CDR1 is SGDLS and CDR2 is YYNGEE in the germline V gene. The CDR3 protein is CASRKNTGELFF. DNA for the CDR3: TGTGCCAGCAGGAAAAACACCGGGGAGCTGTTTTTT.